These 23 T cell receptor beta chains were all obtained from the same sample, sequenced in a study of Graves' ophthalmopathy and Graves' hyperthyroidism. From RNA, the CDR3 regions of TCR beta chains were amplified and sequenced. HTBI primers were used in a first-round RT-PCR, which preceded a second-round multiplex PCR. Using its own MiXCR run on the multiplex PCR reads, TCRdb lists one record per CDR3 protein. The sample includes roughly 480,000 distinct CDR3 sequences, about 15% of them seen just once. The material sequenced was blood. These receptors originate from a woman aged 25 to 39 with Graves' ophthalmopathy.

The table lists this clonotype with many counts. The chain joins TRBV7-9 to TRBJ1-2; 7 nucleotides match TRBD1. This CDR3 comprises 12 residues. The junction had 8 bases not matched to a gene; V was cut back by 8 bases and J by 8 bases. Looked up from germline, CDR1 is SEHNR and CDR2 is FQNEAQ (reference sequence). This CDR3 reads CASVDRAGGYTF. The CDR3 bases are TGTGCCAGCGTAGACAGGGCGGGCGGCTACACCTTC.

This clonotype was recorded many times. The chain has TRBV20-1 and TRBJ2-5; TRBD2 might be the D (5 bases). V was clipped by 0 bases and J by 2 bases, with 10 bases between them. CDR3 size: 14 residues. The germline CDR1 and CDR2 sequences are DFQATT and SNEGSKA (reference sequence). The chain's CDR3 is CSARDGRGQETQYF. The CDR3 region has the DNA TGCAGTGCTAGAGACGGACGGGGACAAGAGACCCAGTACTTC.

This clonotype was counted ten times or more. DNA of the CDR3: TGTGCCATCGGGAGAGGCGGGAGGGCTGGCTATGGCTACACCTTC. It codes for CAIGRGGRAGYGYTF. The chain carries TRBV19 and TRBJ1-2; D is undetermined. The CDR3 is 15 amino acids. Germline V gene lookup returns CDR1 LNHDA and CDR2 SQIVND (reference sequence). V lost 10 bases, J lost 4 bases, and 22 bases lay in between.

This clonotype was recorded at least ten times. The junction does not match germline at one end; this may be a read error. The CDR3 is CASSSIAGSYEQYF. In nucleotides, the CDR3 is TGCGCCAGCAGCTCAATAGCGGGGTCCTACGAGCAGTACTTC. The chain joins TRBV11-2 to TRBJ2-7; 8 bases are a match to TRBD2. The CDR3 totals 14 residues. The germline CDR1 and CDR2 sequences are SGHAT and FQNNGV.

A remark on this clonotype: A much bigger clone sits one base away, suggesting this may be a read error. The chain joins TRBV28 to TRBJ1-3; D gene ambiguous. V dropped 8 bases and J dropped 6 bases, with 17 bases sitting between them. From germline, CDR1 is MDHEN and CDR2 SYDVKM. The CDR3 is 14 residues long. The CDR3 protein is CASAPRERPNTIYF. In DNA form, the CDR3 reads TGTGCCAGCGCACCACGCGAAAGGCCAAACACCATATATTTT.

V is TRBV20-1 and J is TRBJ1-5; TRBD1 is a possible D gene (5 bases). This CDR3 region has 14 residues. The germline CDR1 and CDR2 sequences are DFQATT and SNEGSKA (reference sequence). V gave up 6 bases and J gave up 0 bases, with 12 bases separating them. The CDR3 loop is CSALGRLSNQPQHF. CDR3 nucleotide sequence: TGCAGTGCCCTGGGACGGCTTAGCAATCAGCCCCAGCATTTT.

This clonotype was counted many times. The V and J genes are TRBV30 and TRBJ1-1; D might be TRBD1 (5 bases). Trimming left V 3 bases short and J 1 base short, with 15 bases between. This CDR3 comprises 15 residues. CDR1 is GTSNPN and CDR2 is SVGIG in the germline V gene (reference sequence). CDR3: CAWRPPGPKNTEAFF. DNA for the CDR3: TGTGCCTGGAGGCCTCCGGGACCCAAGAACACTGAAGCTTTCTTT.

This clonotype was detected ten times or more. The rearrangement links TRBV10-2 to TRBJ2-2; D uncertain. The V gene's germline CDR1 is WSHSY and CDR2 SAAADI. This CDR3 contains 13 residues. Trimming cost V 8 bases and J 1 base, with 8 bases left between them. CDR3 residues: CASENLNTGELFF. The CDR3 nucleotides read TGCGCCAGCGAAAACCTGAACACCGGGGAGCTGTTTTTT.

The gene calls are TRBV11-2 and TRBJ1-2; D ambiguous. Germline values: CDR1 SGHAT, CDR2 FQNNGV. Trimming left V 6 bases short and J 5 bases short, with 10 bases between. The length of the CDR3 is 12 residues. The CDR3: CASRPSLYGYTF. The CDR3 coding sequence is TGTGCCAGCAGGCCCTCCCTGTATGGCTACACCTTC.

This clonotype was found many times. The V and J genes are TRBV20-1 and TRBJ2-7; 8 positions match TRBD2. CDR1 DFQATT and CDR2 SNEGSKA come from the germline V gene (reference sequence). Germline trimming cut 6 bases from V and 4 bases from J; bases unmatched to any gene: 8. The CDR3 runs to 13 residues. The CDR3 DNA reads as TGCAGTGCCCACGACGGGAGGGCTTACGAGCAGTACTTC. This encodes CSAHDGRAYEQYF.

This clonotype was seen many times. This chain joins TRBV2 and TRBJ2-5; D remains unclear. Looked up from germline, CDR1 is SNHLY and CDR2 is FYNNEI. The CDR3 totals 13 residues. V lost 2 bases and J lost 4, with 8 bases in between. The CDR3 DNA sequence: TGTGCCAGCAGTGAACTCCGAGGAGAGACCCAGTACTTC. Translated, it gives CASSELRGETQYF.

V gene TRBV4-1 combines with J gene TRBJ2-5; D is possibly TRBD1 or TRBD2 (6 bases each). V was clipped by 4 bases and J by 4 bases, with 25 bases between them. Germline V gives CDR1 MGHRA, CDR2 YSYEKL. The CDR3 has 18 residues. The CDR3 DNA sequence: TGCGCCAGCAGCCCCGATTCGGTTCAAAGAGGGGGGAGAGAGACCCAGTACTTC. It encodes CASSPDSVQRGGRETQYF.

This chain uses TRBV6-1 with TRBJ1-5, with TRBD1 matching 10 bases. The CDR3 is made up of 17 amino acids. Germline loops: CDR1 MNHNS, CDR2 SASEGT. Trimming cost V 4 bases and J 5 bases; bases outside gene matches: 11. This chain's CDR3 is CASSGETPGQGYQPQHF. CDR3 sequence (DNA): TGTGCCAGCAGTGGGGAGACCCCGGGACAGGGGTATCAGCCCCAGCATTTT.

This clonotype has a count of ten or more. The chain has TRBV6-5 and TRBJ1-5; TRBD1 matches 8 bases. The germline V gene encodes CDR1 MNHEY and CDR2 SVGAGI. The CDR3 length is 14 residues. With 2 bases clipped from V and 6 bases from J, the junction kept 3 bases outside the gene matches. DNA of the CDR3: TGTGCCAGCAGTTACGCAGGGGGCGTTCAGCCCCAGCATTTT. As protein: CASSYAGGVQPQHF.

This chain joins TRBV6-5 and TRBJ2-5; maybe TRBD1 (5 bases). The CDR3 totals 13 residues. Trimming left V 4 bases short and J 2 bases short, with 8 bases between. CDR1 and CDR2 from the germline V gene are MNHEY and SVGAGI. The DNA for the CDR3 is TGTGCCAGCAGTTGGAAGGGGCAAGAGACCCAGTACTTC. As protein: CASSWKGQETQYF.

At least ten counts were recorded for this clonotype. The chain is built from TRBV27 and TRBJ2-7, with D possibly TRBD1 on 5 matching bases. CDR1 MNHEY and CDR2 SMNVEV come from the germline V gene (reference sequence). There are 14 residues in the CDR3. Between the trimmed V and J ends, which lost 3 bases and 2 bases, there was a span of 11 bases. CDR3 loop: CASSFDSEAYEQYF. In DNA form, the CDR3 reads TGTGCCAGCAGTTTTGACAGCGAGGCCTACGAGCAGTACTTC.

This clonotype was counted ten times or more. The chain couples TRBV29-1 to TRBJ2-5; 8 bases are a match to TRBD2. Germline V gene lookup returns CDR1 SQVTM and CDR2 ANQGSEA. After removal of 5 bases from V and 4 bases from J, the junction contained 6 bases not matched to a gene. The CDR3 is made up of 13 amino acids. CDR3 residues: CSVFGTSGETQYF. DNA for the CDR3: TGCAGCGTTTTCGGGACTAGTGGAGAGACCCAGTACTTC.

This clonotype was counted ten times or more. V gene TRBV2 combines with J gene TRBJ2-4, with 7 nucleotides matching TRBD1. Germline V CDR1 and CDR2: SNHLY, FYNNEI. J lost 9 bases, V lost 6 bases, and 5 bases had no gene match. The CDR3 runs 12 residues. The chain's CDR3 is CASSGDSSIQYF. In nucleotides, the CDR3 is TGTGCCAGCAGCGGGGACAGCAGCATTCAGTACTTC.

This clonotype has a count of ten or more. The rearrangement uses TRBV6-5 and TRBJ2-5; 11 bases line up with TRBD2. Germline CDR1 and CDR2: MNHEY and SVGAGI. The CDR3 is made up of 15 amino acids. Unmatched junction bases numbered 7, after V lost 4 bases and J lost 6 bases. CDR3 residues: CASSLAGGILKTQYF. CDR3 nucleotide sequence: TGTGCCAGCAGTTTAGCGGGGGGGATTCTTAAGACCCAGTACTTC.

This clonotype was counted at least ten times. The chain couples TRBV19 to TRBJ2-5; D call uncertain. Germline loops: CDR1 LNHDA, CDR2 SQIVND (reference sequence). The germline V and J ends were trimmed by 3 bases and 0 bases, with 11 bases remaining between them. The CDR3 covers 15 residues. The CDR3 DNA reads TGTGCCAGTAGTATCACGTGGGGAAACCAAGAGACCCAGTACTTC. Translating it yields CASSITWGNQETQYF.

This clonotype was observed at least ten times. The CDR3: CASSRDRGIAAKTYEQYF. CDR3 bases: TGTGCCAGCAGTCGGGACAGGGGTATAGCGGCCAAAACCTACGAGCAGTACTTC. J is TRBJ2-7 and V is TRBV6-5; 10 nucleotides align to TRBD1. The CDR3 is 18 residues long. CDR1 and CDR2 from the germline V gene are MNHEY and SVGAGI. With 5 bases clipped from V and 2 bases from J, the junction kept 15 bases outside the gene matches.

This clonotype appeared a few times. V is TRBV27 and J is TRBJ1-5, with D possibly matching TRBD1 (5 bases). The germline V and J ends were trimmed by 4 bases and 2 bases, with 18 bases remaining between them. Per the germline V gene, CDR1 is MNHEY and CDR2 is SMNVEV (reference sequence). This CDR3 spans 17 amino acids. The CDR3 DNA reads TGTGCCAGCAGTTCACACTTCGACAGTGGTGGCAATCAGCCCCAGCATTTT. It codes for CASSSHFDSGGNQPQHF.

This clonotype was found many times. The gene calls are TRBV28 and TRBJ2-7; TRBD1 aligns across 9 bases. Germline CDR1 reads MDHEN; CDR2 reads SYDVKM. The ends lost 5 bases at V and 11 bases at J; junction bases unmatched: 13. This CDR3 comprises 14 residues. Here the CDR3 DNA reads TGTGCCAGCAGTCCAAACAGGGGGCACGGAGAAAAGTACTTC. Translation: CASSPNRGHGEKYF.